The 28 T cell receptor beta chains below were found in one sample sequenced in a study of blood T cell repertoires in COVID-19. Only in-frame clones appear in the TCRdb table, and some are missing; sequencing was by immunoSEQ multiplex PCR. The sample has roughly 230,000 clones, approximately 88% seen once. The sample consisted of peripheral blood. These receptors were taken from a human donor in a cohort sampled during active COVID-19.

Here the CDR3 DNA reads TGTGCCAGCAACGCCGTAACTAGCGGGAGCAATGAGCAGTTCTTC. Protein product: CASNAVTSGSNEQFF. The chain joins TRBV28 to TRBJ2-1, with 11 bases fitting TRBD2. Germline V lookup: CDR1 MDHEN, CDR2 SYDVKM. The junction had 8 bases not matched to a gene; V was cut back by 7 bases and J by 6 bases. CDR3 length: 15 amino acids.

This sequence joins TRBV5-4 and TRBJ1-1; D unclear. V lost 4 bases and J 2 bases, leaving 12 bases between the germline ends. In germline, CDR1 is SGHNT, CDR2 YYREEE (reference sequence). The CDR3 covers 14 residues. The CDR3 sequence: CASSPREINTEAFF. CDR3 DNA: TGTGCCAGCAGCCCTAGGGAGATTAACACTGAAGCTTTCTTT.

J is TRBJ1-2 and V is TRBV10-3; weak D call: TRBD1 (5 bases). Germline V gene lookup returns CDR1 ENHRY and CDR2 SYGVKD. The CDR3 is made up of 18 amino acids. V was trimmed by 0 bases and J by 0 bases, leaving 17 bases between them. The CDR3 region has the DNA TGTGCCATCAGTGAGTCGTCAAGCGGGACGGATACTAACTATGGCTACACCTTC. Amino acids: CAISESSSGTDTNYGYTF.

This sequence joins TRBV21-1 and TRBJ2-1; TRBD2, the D gene given by the table, was not confirmed from the DNA. TRBV21-1 is a listed pseudogene. The CDR3 totals 12 residues. The CDR3, as DNA: TGTGCCAGAGAGGCGTGGTACAATGAGCAGTTCTTC. This encodes CAREAWYNEQFF.

This clone was seen once. The V gene is TRBV9, the J gene TRBJ2-2, with 7 bases fitting TRBD2. Germline V CDR1 and CDR2: SGDLS, YYNGEE. The CDR3 loop spans 17 amino acids. The V gene end was trimmed by 1 base and the J gene end by 3 bases; junction bases not matched to a gene: 9. The CDR3 region is CASSVSGVSTHTGELFF. Here the CDR3 DNA reads TGTGCCAGCAGCGTAAGCGGGGTTTCTACCCACACCGGGGAGCTGTTTTTT.

This chain connects TRBV6-2 or TRBV6-3 to TRBJ1-2, with D unresolved. The CDR3 is made up of 14 amino acids. CDR1 MNHEY and CDR2 SVGEGT come from the germline V gene. V was shortened by 4 bases and J by 8 bases, with 17 bases between the two germline ends. CDR3 nucleotide sequence: TGTGCCAGCAGTTCACCAGTTTTGTATGGCGGCTACACCTTC. Translating it yields CASSSPVLYGGYTF.

The chain uses TRBV25-1 and TRBJ2-3, with 7 bases that match TRBD2. The trim removed 6 bases at V and 4 bases at J, leaving 16 bases unmatched. Germline CDR1 is MGHDK and CDR2 is SYGVNS. CDR3 size: 17 residues. The CDR3 is CASSPPRGGISADTQYF. CDR3 bases: TGTGCCAGCAGCCCCCCTAGGGGAGGGATTTCTGCAGATACGCAGTATTTT.

The chain carries TRBV9 and TRBJ1-2, with TRBD1 identical over 7 bases. The ends lost 4 bases at V and 3 bases at J; junction bases unmatched: 12. CDR1 and CDR2 from the germline V gene are SGDLS and YYNGEE. This CDR3 has 16 amino acids. The CDR3 is CASSPRTGEAYYGYTF. CDR3 nucleotides: TGTGCCAGCAGCCCAAGAACAGGGGAGGCATACTATGGCTACACCTTC. Using reference TRBV9 and TRBJ1-2 for the parts outside the CDR3, the full variable domain is DSGVTQTPKHLITATGQRVTLRCSPRSGDLSVYWYQQSLDQGLQFLIQYYNGEERAKGNILERFSAQQFPDLHSELNLSSLELGDSALYFCASSPRTGEAYYGYTFGSGTRLTVV.

This chain joins TRBV5-6 and TRBJ1-6; D is unresolved. Trimming stripped 1 base from V and 9 bases from J, with 5 bases between. Germline V gives CDR1 SGHDT, CDR2 YYEEEE. The CDR3 is 12 residues long. The CDR3, as DNA: TGTGCCAGCAGCTTGTCGGGTTCACCCCTCCACTTT. Translated: CASSLSGSPLHF.

This clone came up once. The chain employs TRBV6-2 or TRBV6-3 and TRBJ1-1; no reliable D call. Trimming pared 0 bases from V and 1 base from J, leaving 15 bases between. The CDR3 has 17 amino acids. Germline V CDR1 and CDR2: MNHEY, SVGEGT. CDR3 in amino acids: CASSYSPFRRKNTEAFF. CDR3 nucleotides: TGTGCCAGCAGTTACTCCCCGTTTAGGAGGAAGAACACTGAAGCTTTCTTT.

The chain combines TRBV30 with TRBJ2-3, with TRBD2 matching over 7 bases. The CDR3 spans 15 residues. The junction had 12 bases not matched to a gene; V was cut back by 4 bases and J by 5 bases. The germline V gene encodes CDR1 GTSNPN and CDR2 SVGIG (reference sequence). DNA for the CDR3: TGTGCCTGGACCCGGGGCGGGGGAAGCCTAGATACGCAGTATTTT. Encoded protein: CAWTRGGGSLDTQYF.

V usage is TRBV11-3 and J usage is TRBJ2-5; no definite D call. The CDR3 extends over 13 amino acids. Trimming left V 6 bases short and J 2 bases short, with 10 bases between. Germline-derived CDR1 and CDR2 are SGHNT and YENEEA. CDR3 nucleotide sequence: TGTGCCAGCAGTCGACGCGGTCAAGAGACCCAGTACTTC. This encodes CASSRRGQETQYF.

This clone was picked up one time. V gene TRBV6-2 or TRBV6-3 combines with J gene TRBJ2-1; D is perhaps TRBD1 (6 bases). V was clipped by 5 bases and J by 8 bases, with 16 bases between them. Germline V gene data show CDR1 as MNHEY and CDR2 as SVGEGT. The CDR3 is made up of 14 amino acids. CDR3: CASSGGQRGDEQFF. The CDR3 DNA follows: TGTGCCAGCAGTGGCGGACAGCGAGGCGATGAGCAGTTCTTC.

The gene calls are TRBV15 and TRBJ1-5, with D perhaps matching TRBD1 (5 bases). This CDR3 comprises 18 residues. The germline gives CDR1 LNHNV, CDR2 YYDKDF (reference sequence). Deletions cut 5 bases from V and 2 bases from J, with 22 bases between. The DNA of the CDR3 is TGTGCCACCAGCCGGAAGCGTAGCGGCCTAGGGGGCAATCAGCCCCAGCATTTT. Translation: CATSRKRSGLGGNQPQHF. The variable domain in full, with the rest retrieved from reference TRBV15 and TRBJ1-5, is DAMVIQNPRYQVTQFGKPVTLSCSQTLNHNVMYWYQQKSSQAPKLLFHYYDKDFNNEADTPDNFQSRRPNTSFCFLDIRSPGLGDTAMYLCATSRKRSGLGGNQPQHFGDGTRLSIL.

The gene calls are TRBV4-2 and TRBJ1-2, with 8 bases identical to TRBD1. V trimming: 0 bases; J trimming: 2 bases; junction bases outside the gene matches: 5. The CDR3 sequence is 16 residues long. The V gene's germline CDR1 is LGHNA and CDR2 YNFKEQ. CDR3 region: CASSQEGQGINYGYTF. Written as DNA, the CDR3 is TGTGCCAGCAGCCAAGAAGGACAGGGCATAAACTATGGCTACACCTTC.

This sequence joins TRBV6-5 and TRBJ1-4; 7 positions agree with TRBD1. Germline CDR1 MNHEY, CDR2 SVGAGI. Trimming cost V 4 bases and J 4 bases; bases outside gene matches: 3. The CDR3 sequence is 14 residues long. CDR3 amino acids: CASSSTGFNEKLFF. The CDR3, as DNA: TGTGCCAGCAGTTCGACAGGGTTTAATGAAAAACTGTTTTTT.

The rearrangement joins TRBV6-1 to TRBJ1-2; 8 bases agree with TRBD1. The ends lost 2 bases at V and 8 bases at J; junction bases unmatched: 13. The CDR3 runs to 16 residues. The germline CDR1 and CDR2 sequences are MNHNS and SASEGT. The CDR3 reads CASSETGGLQLRGYTF. The CDR3 DNA is TGTGCCAGCAGTGAAACAGGGGGGCTTCAATTACGGGGCTACACCTTC.

This clone was recorded a few times. The chain couples TRBV27 to TRBJ1-6; 7 bases line up with TRBD1. The CDR3 consists of 14 residues. Germline CDR1 is MNHEY and CDR2 is SMNVEV (reference sequence). Trimming at V came to 2 bases and at J to 5 bases, leaving 0 bases not matched to a gene. The DNA of the CDR3 is TGTGCCAGCAGTTTACAGGGGGATAATTCACCCCTCCACTTT. It is translated as CASSLQGDNSPLHF.

Concerning this clone: In the same sample, other DNA sequences code for this CDR3. This rearrangement joins TRBV7-3 to TRBJ1-3, with 8 nucleotides matching TRBD1. With 4 bases clipped from V and 0 bases from J, the junction kept 2 bases outside the gene matches. The CDR3 consists of 15 residues. Germline loops: CDR1 SGHTA, CDR2 FQGTGA. The CDR3 reads CASSSTGGSGNTIYF. The CDR3 DNA reads TGTGCCAGCAGCTCAACAGGGGGCTCTGGAAACACCATATATTTT.

J is TRBJ2-3 and V is TRBV7-3; D is undetermined. Looked up from germline, CDR1 is SGHTA and CDR2 is FQGTGA. The germline V and J ends were trimmed by 3 bases and 4 bases, with 11 bases remaining between them. The CDR3 spans 14 residues. CDR3 sequence (DNA): TGTGCCAGCAGCTTGGCCCGAGGAGCAGATACGCAGTATTTT. Its translation is CASSLARGADTQYF.

Only a few counts were recorded for this clone. The chain couples TRBV30 to TRBJ1-2; 7 positions agree with TRBD1. With V trimmed by 3 bases and J by 3 bases, 16 bases remained unmatched. In germline, CDR1 is GTSNPN, CDR2 SVGIG (reference sequence). The CDR3 has 17 residues. Here the CDR3 DNA reads TGTGCCTGGAGGATCCGGGACAGAGGGGTTTTTGACTATGGCTACACCTTC. Its translation: CAWRIRDRGVFDYGYTF.

The chain is built from TRBV5-1 and TRBJ2-3, with D tentatively TRBD1 (7 bases). Trimming left V 4 bases short and J 0 bases short, with 12 bases between. This CDR3 has 15 residues. From germline, CDR1 is SGHRS and CDR2 YFSETQ. The CDR3 nucleotides read TGCGCCAGCAGCCTGACAGGGACTAGCACAGATACGCAGTATTTT. Amino acids: CASSLTGTSTDTQYF. The whole variable domain, filled in from reference TRBV5-1 and TRBJ2-3, reads KAGVTQTPRYLIKTRGQQVTLSCSPISGHRSVSWYQQTPGQGLQFLFEYFSETQRNKGNFPGRFSGRQFSNSRSEMNVSTLELGDSALYLCASSLTGTSTDTQYFGPGTRLTVL.

The genes are TRBV28 and TRBJ2-3; TRBD2 matches 7 bases. Germline V gives CDR1 MDHEN, CDR2 SYDVKM. Trimming at V came to 11 bases and at J to 2 bases, leaving 10 bases not matched to a gene. The CDR3 is 14 amino acids. CDR3 in amino acids: CALARAGVTDTQYF. In nucleotides, the CDR3 is TGTGCCCTCGCTAGGGCGGGAGTCACAGATACGCAGTATTTT. Variable domain in full (rest from reference TRBV28 and TRBJ2-3): DVKVTQSSRYLVKRTGEKVFLECVQDMDHENMFWYRQDPGLGLRLIYFSYDVKMKEKGDIPEGYSVSREKKERFSLILESASTNQTSMYLCALARAGVTDTQYFGPGTRLTVL.

The chain is built from TRBV29-1 and TRBJ2-7; tentatively, D is TRBD1 (5 bases). Trimming pared 5 bases from V and 3 bases from J, leaving 14 bases between. The CDR3 has 13 amino acids. Germline-derived CDR1 and CDR2 are SQVTM and ANQGSEA. The CDR3 loop reads CSVSEDIVYEQYF. In nucleotides, the CDR3 is TGCAGCGTTTCAGAGGACATAGTCTACGAGCAGTACTTC.

V usage is TRBV19 and J usage is TRBJ2-6, with TRBD2 matching over 7 bases. CDR1 is LNHDA and CDR2 is SQIVND in the germline V gene (reference sequence). CDR3 length: 15 amino acids. Trimming removed 3 bases from V and 4 bases from J; junction bases left unmatched: 3. CDR3 sequence: CASSMGGSGANVLTF. CDR3 sequence (DNA): TGTGCCAGTAGTATGGGGGGGTCAGGGGCCAACGTCCTGACTTTC.

The chain joins TRBV5-1 to TRBJ2-7; TRBD1 matches at 7 bases. J was trimmed by 2 bases and V by 3 bases; bases with no gene match: 8. The length of the CDR3 is 15 residues. Germline lookup yields CDR1 SGHRS and CDR2 YFSETQ. The CDR3 sequence: CASSSMRQGPYEQYF. CDR3 nucleotides: TGCGCCAGCAGCTCTATGAGACAGGGTCCCTACGAGCAGTACTTC.

This clone has just a few counts. The V gene is TRBV5-6, the J gene TRBJ1-6; maybe TRBD1 (6 bases). Between the trimmed V and J ends, which lost 6 bases and 6 bases, there was a span of 16 bases. This CDR3 has 15 amino acids. Germline loops: CDR1 SGHDT, CDR2 YYEEEE. The CDR3 DNA follows: TGTGCCAGCAACGCGCGAACAGGGCCTAATTCACCCCTCCACTTT. Protein sequence: CASNARTGPNSPLHF.

This rearrangement joins TRBV6-2 or TRBV6-3 to TRBJ2-7; D perhaps matches TRBD1 (6 bases). Germline assignment: CDR1 MNHEY and CDR2 SVGEGT. The CDR3 loop spans 17 amino acids. V lost 6 bases, J lost 0 bases, and 21 bases lay in between. Here the CDR3 reads CASSPPRGQRGSYEQYF. CDR3 bases: TGTGCCAGCAGCCCCCCCAGGGGTCAACGCGGCTCCTACGAGCAGTACTTC.